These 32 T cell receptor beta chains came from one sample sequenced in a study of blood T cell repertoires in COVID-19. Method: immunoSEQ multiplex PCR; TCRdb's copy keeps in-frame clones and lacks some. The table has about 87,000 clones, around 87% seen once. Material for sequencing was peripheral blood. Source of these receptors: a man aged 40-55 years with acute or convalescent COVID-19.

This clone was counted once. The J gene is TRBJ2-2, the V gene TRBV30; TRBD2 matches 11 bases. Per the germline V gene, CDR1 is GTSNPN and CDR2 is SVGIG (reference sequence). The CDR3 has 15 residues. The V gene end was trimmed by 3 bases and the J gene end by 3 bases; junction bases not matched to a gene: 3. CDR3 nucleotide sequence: TGTGCCTGGAGCAAGGGACTAGCGGACACCGGGGAGCTGTTTTTT. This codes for CAWSKGLADTGELFF.

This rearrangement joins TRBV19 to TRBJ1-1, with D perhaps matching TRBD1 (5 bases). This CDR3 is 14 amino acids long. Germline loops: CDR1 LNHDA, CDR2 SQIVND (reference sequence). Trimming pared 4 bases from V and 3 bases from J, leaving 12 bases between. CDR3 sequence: CASSTQGHHTEAFF. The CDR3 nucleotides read TGTGCCAGTAGTACGCAGGGTCATCACACTGAAGCTTTCTTT.

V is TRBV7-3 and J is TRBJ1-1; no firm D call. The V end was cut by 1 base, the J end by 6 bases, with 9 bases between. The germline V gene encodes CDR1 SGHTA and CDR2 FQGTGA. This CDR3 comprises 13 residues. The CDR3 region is CASSLNPGSEAFF. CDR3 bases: TGTGCCAGCAGCTTAAATCCAGGCTCTGAAGCTTTCTTT.

The CDR3 DNA is TGTGCCAGCAGTTCATCCCTGCCCTCGCGGAGGACTGAAGCTTTCTTT. Its protein product is CASSSSLPSRRTEAFF. The J gene is TRBJ1-1, the V gene TRBV6-2 or TRBV6-3, with D hard to call. The CDR3 covers 16 residues. Germline V gives CDR1 MNHEY, CDR2 SVGEGT. V lost 4 bases and J lost 5, with 20 bases in between.

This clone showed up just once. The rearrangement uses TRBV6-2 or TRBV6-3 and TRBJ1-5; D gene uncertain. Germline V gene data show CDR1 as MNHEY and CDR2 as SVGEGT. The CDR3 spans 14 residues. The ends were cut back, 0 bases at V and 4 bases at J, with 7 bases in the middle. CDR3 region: CASSYSRQNQPQHF. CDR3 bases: TGTGCCAGCAGTTACTCGAGGCAGAATCAGCCCCAGCATTTT.

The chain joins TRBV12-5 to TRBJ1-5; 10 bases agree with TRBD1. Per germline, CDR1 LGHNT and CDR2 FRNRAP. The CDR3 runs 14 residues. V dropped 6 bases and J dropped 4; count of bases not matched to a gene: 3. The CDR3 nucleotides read TGTGCTAGTGGCCAGGACAGGGGGAATCAGCCCCAGCATTTT. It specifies CASGQDRGNQPQHF.

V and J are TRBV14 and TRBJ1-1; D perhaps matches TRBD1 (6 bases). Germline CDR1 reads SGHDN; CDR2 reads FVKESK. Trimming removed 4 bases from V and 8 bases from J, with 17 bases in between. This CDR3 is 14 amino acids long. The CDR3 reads CASSLFRDTPEAFF. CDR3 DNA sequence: TGTGCCAGCAGCCTTTTCCGGGACACTCCCGAAGCTTTCTTT. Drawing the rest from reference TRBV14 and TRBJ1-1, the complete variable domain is EAGVTQFPSHSVIEKGQTVTLRCDPISGHDNLYWYRRVMGKEIKFLLHFVKESKQDESGMPNNRFLAERTGGTYSTLKVQPAELEDSGVYFCASSLFRDTPEAFFGQGTRLTVV.

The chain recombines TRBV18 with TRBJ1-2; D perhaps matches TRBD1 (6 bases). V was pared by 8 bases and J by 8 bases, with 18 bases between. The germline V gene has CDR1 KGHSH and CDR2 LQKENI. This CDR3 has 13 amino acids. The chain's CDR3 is CASTEIQGGGYTF. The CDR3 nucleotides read TGTGCCAGCACGGAAATACAGGGCGGAGGCTACACCTTC.

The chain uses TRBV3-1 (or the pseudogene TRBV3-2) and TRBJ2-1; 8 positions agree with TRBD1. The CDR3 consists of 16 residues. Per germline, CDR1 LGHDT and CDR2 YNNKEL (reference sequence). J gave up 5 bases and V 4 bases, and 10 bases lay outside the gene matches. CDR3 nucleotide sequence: TGTGCCAGCAGCCCAACCGGACAGGGAGAGGACAATGAGCAGTTCTTC. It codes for CASSPTGQGEDNEQFF.

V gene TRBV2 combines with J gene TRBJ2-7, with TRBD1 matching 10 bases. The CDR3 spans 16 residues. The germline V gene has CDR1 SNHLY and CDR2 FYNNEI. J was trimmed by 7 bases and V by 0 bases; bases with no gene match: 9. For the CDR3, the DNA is TGTGCCAGCAGTGAAGCGAAGGGACAGGGGATCTGGGAGCAGTACTTC. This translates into CASSEAKGQGIWEQYF.

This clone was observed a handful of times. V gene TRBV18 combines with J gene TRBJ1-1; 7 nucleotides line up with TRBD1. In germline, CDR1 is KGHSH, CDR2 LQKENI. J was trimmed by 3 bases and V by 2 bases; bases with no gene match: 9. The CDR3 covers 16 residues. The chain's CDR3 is CASSPSGDSWDTEAFF. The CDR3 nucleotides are TGTGCCAGCTCACCAAGTGGGGACAGCTGGGACACTGAAGCTTTCTTT.

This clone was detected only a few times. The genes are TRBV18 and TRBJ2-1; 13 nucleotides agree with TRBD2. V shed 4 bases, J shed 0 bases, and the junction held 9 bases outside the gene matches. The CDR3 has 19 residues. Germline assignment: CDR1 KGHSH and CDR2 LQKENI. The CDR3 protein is CASSLWTSGGKSSYNEQFF. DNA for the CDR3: TGTGCCAGCTCACTTTGGACTAGCGGGGGCAAAAGCTCCTACAATGAGCAGTTCTTC.

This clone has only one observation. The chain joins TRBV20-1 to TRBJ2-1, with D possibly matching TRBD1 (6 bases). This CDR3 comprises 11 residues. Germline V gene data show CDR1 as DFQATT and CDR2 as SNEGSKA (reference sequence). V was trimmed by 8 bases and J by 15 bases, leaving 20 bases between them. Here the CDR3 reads CSIRRDTLGFF. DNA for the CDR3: TGCAGTATCCGCAGGGACACCCTGGGGTTCTTC.

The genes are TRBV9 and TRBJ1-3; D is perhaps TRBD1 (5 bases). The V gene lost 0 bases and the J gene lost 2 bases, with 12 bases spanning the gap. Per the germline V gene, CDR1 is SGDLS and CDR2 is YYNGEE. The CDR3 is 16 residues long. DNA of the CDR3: TGTGCCAGCAGCGTAGTTGGCAGGGAAGCTGGAAACACCATATATTTT. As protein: CASSVVGREAGNTIYF. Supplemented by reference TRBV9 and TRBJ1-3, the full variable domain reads DSGVTQTPKHLITATGQRVTLRCSPRSGDLSVYWYQQSLDQGLQFLIQYYNGEERAKGNILERFSAQQFPDLHSELNLSSLELGDSALYFCASSVVGREAGNTIYFGEGSWLTVV.

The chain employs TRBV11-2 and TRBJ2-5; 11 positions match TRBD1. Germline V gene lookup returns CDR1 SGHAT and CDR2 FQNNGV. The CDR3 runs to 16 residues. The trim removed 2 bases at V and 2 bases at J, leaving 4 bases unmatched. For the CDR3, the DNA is TGTGCCAGCAGCTTATTCGGGACAGGGGGACAAGAGACCCAGTACTTC. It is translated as CASSLFGTGGQETQYF.

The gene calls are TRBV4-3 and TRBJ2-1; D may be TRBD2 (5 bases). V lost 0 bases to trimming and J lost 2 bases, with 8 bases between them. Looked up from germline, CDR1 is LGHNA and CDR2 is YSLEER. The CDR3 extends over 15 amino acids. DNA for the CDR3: TGCGCCAGCAGCCAAGAACTAGGGCCCTACAATGAGCAGTTCTTC. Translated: CASSQELGPYNEQFF.

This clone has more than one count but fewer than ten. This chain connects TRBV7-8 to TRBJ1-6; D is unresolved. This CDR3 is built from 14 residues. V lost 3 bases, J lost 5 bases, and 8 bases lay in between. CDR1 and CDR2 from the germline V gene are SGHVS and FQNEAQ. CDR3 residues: CASSLSHNNSPLHF. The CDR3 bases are TGTGCCAGCAGCTTGTCACACAATAATTCACCCCTCCACTTT.

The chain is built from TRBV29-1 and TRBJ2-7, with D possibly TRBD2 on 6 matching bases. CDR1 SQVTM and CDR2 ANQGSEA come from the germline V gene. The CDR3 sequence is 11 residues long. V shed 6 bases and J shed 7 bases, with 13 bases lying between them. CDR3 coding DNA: TGCAGCGTCGGGGACTTGGGGGAGCAGTACTTC. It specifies CSVGDLGEQYF.

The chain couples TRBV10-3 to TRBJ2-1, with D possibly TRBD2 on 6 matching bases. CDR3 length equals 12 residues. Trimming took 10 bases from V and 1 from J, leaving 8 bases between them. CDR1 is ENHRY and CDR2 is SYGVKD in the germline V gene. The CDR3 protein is CASSGSYNEQFF. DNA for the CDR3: TGTGCCAGTAGCGGATCCTACAATGAGCAGTTCTTC.

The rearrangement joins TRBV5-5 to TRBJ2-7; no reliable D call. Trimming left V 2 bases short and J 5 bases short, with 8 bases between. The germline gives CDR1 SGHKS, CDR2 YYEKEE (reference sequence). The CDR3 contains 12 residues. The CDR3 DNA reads TGTGCCAGCAGCTTTAGACTCCACGAGCAGTACTTC. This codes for CASSFRLHEQYF.

The CDR3 protein is CASSLIREDEQFF. As DNA, the CDR3 is TGTGCCAGCAGCTTAATTCGGGAGGATGAGCAGTTCTTC. J is TRBJ2-1 and V is TRBV7-3, with TRBD2 matching 7 bases. Trimming removed 1 base from V and 8 bases from J; junction bases left unmatched: 2. CDR1 and CDR2 from the germline V gene are SGHTA and FQGTGA. The CDR3 loop spans 13 amino acids.

This chain's CDR3 is CASSSRGSGTEAFF. The CDR3 DNA sequence: TGTGCCAGCAGCTCCAGGGGGTCGGGCACTGAAGCTTTCTTT. V usage is TRBV7-8 and J usage is TRBJ1-1, with 7 bases fitting TRBD1. The length of the CDR3 is 14 residues. The junction had 6 bases not matched to a gene; V was cut back by 4 bases and J by 4 bases. The germline V gene has CDR1 SGHVS and CDR2 FQNEAQ. The complete variable domain, with remaining parts taken from reference TRBV7-8 and TRBJ1-1, reads GAGVSQSPRYKVAKRGQDVALRCDPISGHVSLFWYQQALGQGPEFLTYFQNEAQLDKSGLPSDRFFAERPEGSVSTLKIQRTQQEDSAVYLCASSSRGSGTEAFFGQGTRLTVV.

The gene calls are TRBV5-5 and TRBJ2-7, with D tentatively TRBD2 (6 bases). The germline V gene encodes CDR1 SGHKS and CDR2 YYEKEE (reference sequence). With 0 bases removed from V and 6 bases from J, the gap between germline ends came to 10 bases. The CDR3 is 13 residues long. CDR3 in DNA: TGTGCCAGCAGCTTGGGGGGCGGGGTCGAGCAGTACTTC. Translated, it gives CASSLGGGVEQYF.

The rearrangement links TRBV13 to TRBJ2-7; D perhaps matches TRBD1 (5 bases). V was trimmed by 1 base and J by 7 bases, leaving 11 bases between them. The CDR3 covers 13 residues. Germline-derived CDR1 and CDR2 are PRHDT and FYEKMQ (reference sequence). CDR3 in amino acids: CASSLALRGEQYF. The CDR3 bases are TGTGCCAGCAGCTTAGCGTTAAGGGGAGAGCAGTACTTC.

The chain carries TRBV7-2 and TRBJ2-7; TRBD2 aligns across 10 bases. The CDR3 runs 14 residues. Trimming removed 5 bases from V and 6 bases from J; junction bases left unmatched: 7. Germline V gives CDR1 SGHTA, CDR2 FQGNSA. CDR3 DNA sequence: TGTGCCAGCAGCCCAGGGACTAGCGTGACCGAGCAGTACTTC. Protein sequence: CASSPGTSVTEQYF.

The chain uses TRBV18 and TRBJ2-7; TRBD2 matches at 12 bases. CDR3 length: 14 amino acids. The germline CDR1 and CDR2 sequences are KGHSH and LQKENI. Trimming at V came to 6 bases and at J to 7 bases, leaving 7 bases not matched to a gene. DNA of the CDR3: TGTGCCAGCTCGCCGACTAGCGGGAGCGCTGAGCAGTACTTC. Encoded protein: CASSPTSGSAEQYF.

CDR3 coding DNA: TGTGCCAGCAGCTTGGGGGGGCACCCCGATCAGCCCCAGCATTTT. It yields the protein CASSLGGHPDQPQHF. This chain joins TRBV11-2 and TRBJ1-5; a weak D match, TRBD1 (6 bases). Germline V gene sequence: CDR1 SGHAT, CDR2 FQNNGV. The CDR3 covers 15 residues. V shed 3 bases and J shed 5 bases, with 14 bases lying between them.

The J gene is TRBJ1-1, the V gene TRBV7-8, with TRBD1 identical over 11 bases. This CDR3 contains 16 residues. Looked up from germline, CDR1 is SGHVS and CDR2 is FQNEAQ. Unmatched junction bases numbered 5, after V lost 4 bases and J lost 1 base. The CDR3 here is CASSYGTGGRNTEAFF. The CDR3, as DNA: TGTGCCAGCAGCTACGGGACAGGGGGTAGGAACACTGAAGCTTTCTTT.

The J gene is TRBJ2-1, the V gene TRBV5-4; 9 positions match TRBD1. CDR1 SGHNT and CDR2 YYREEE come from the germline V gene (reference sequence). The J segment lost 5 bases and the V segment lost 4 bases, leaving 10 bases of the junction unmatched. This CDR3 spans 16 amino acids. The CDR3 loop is CASSRDPGQGNNEQFF. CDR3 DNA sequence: TGTGCCAGCAGCAGGGACCCGGGACAGGGTAACAATGAGCAGTTCTTC.

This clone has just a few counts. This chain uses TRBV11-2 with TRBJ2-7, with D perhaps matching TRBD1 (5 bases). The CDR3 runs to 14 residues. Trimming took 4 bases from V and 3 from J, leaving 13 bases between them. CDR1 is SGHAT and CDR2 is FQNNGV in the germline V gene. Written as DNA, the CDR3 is TGTGCCAGCAGCTCGCTAGGGGATCTCTACGAGCAGTACTTC. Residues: CASSSLGDLYEQYF.

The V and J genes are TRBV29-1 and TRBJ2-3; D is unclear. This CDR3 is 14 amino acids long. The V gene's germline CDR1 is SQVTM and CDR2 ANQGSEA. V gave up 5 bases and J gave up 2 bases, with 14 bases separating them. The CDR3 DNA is TGCAGCGTTCTGGCGCGGCAACCCACAGATACGCAGTATTTT. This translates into CSVLARQPTDTQYF.

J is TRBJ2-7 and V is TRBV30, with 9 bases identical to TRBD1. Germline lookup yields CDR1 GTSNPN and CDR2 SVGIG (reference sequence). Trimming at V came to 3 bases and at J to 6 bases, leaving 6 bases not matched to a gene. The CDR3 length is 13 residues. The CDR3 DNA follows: TGTGCCTGGAGACCTACAGGGGGCGGCGAGCAGTACTTC. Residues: CAWRPTGGGEQYF. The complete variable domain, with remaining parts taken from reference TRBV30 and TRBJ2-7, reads SQTIHQWPATLVQPVGSPLSLECTVEGTSNPNLYWYRQAAGRGLQLLFYSVGIGQISSEVPQNLSASRPQDRQFILSSKKLLLSDSGFYLCAWRPTGGGEQYFGPGTRLTVT.